At least ten counts were recorded for the clone carrying this T cell receptor beta chain. Its target is unknown. The CDR3 end lies 3 residues beyond the end of the read and is filled in from the germline J gene. This sample was taken from a study of T cell clonality in common variable immunodeficiency. Study-wide points: Fewer TCRbeta clones were shared among CVID subjects than controls.

Looked up from germline, CDR1 is SGHRS and CDR2 is YFSETQ. The ends were cut back, 1 base at V and 4 bases at J, with 13 bases in the middle. The CDR3 is 15 amino acids. Produced via immunoSEQ multiplex PCR; TCRdb's table is partial and in-frame only. The repertoire consists of about 64,000 clones, none detected only once. V and J are TRBV5-1 and TRBJ2-3, with D possibly being TRBD1 (6 bases). This clonotype was obtained from a person aged 18 to 75 in good health. The sample comprised peripheral blood mononuclear cells. Incomplete CDR3 DNA: TGCGCCAGCAGCTTGATTGTACAGGGAGCAGATACG. Protein: CASSLIVQGADT. The full CDR3 is CASSLIVQGADTQYF.